A selection of T cell receptor beta chains follows, all from one sample in a study of blood T cell repertoires in COVID-19. Only in-frame clones appear in the TCRdb table, and some are missing; sequencing was by immunoSEQ multiplex PCR. The sample has 100,000 or so clones; about four fifths are singletons. The sequencing input was peripheral blood. The receptors here all came from an older woman with acute or convalescent COVID-19. The CDR3 runs from the conserved cysteine through the conserved F or W. Fields, in order: J gene, D gene, clone size, V gene, CDR3 DNA, CDR3 protein. The D gene is left open where the match is weak. Some rows have no size entry. The others give once, few or many, or a class for an expanded clone.

TRBJ1-5,NA,once,TRBV10-3,TGTGCCATCAGTGTTACAGCAGATCAGCCCCAGCATTTT,CAISVTADQPQHF
TRBJ2-2,TRBD2,NA,TRBV18,TGTGCCAGCTCACCACTTCAAGCGGGGGGCACGAACACCGGGGAGCTGTTTTTT,CASSPLQAGGTNTGELFF
TRBJ2-5,NA,NA,TRBV5-1,TGCGCCAGCAGCTTCCGGAGACAGGCGAACCAAGAGACCCAGTACTTC,CASSFRRQANQETQYF
TRBJ2-2,NA,NA,TRBV10-3,TGTGCCATCAGTGGACTAGGGGTAGGCACCGGGGAGCTGTTTTTT,CAISGLGVGTGELFF
TRBJ1-3,NA,few,TRBV30,TGTGCCTGGAGCCGGGGTCGAGACTCACCCTCTGGAAACACCATATATTTT,CAWSRGRDSPSGNTIYF
TRBJ2-1,TRBD2,NA,TRBV7-2,TGTGCCAGCAGCTTAGGTGGCGGGGGGGCCAATGAGCAGTTCTTC,CASSLGGGGANEQFF
TRBJ1-3,NA,NA,TRBV7-2,TGTGCCAGCAGCTCGAAGGGGTTCTCTGGAAACACCATATATTTT,CASSSKGFSGNTIYF
TRBJ2-7,TRBD1,NA,TRBV12-3/TRBV12-4,TGTGCCAGCCGACAACAGGGGTTGTACGAGCAGTACTTC,CASRQQGLYEQYF
TRBJ2-3,TRBD1,once,TRBV29-1,TGCAGCGTTGAATACGGGGACAGTCCGGATACGCAGTATTTT,CSVEYGDSPDTQYF
TRBJ2-7,TRBD2,NA,TRBV28,TGTGCCAGCAGTTTCCCCGGACTAGCGGGCGCTACCTACGAGCAGTACTTC,CASSFPGLAGATYEQYF
TRBJ2-7,NA,NA,TRBV7-2,TGTGCCAGCAGCTTACTGGCTATCGCAGGCTACGAGCAGTACTTC,CASSLLAIAGYEQYF
TRBJ1-3,TRBD1,few,TRBV6-2/TRBV6-3,TGTGCCAGCAGTTACGACGGACAGGGAAGAAACACCATATATTTT,CASSYDGQGRNTIYF
TRBJ2-7,TRBD2,NA,TRBV4-3,TGCGCCAGCAGCCAAGAGTGGACTAGCGGGACCTACGAGCAGTACTTC,CASSQEWTSGTYEQYF
TRBJ1-2,TRBD1,NA,TRBV25-1,TGTGCCAGCAGTAATCCCGGGACAGGGGCCTATGGCTACACCTTC,CASSNPGTGAYGYTF
TRBJ2-2,NA,NA,TRBV9,TGTGCCAGCTCAGGGGTCGGGACCACCGGGGAGCTGTTTTTT,CASSGVGTTGELFF
TRBJ1-3,NA,NA,TRBV7-8,TGTGCCAGCAGCCCATGGCTGTCCGGAAACACCATATATTTT,CASSPWLSGNTIYF
TRBJ2-7,TRBD1,NA,TRBV7-3,TGTGCCAGCAGCCCGGGGACAGGGGTCTACGAGCAGTACTTC,CASSPGTGVYEQYF
TRBJ2-2,TRBD2,NA,TRBV29-1,TGCAGCGTTGGTCTAGCGGGGGGGTCCACCGGGGAGCTGTTTTTT,CSVGLAGGSTGELFF
TRBJ2-1,NA,NA,TRBV7-2,TGTGCCAGCAGCATGAAGGTTGGCGGGGTATGGAATGAGCAGTTCTTC,CASSMKVGGVWNEQFF
TRBJ2-5,NA,NA,TRBV5-4,TGTGCCAGCAGCTTGCAGGGCCTACAAGAGACCCAGTACTTC,CASSLQGLQETQYF
TRBJ1-1,NA,NA,TRBV6-1,TGTGCCAGCAGTGAAGCGACAGACCTGAACACTGAAGCTTTCTTT,CASSEATDLNTEAFF
TRBJ1-3,NA,NA,TRBV30,TGTGCCTGGGAGGAATTGAGGCGGGGAAACACCATATATTTT,CAWEELRRGNTIYF
TRBJ1-6,TRBD1,NA,TRBV10-2,TGCGCCAGCATGACAGGGGGCTCCTATAATTCACCCCTCCACTTT,CASMTGGSYNSPLHF
TRBJ1-2,TRBD1,NA,TRBV6-5,TGTGCCAGCAGTAAAACCCTTGCGGGACAGAATGGCTACACCTTC,CASSKTLAGQNGYTF
TRBJ2-1,TRBD1,NA,TRBV12-5,TGTGCTAGTGGTAGAGGGGACAGTGGGTACAATGAGCAGTTCTTC,CASGRGDSGYNEQFF
TRBJ2-2,TRBD1,NA,TRBV5-1,TGCGCCAGCAGCTCCGGGACAGGGGGCGTCGACACCGGGGAGCTGTTTTTT,CASSSGTGGVDTGELFF
TRBJ2-5,NA,NA,TRBV11-2,TGTGCCAGCAGCTCGCAGGGGATCCAAGAGACCCAGTACTTC,CASSSQGIQETQYF
TRBJ2-5,NA,NA,TRBV11-2,TGTGCCAGCAGCTCGGAGATATTGGAGACCCAGTACTTC,CASSSEILETQYF
TRBJ1-1,NA,NA,TRBV30,TGTGCCTGGAGCTTCGGGACTCCTCAATTCTTT,CAWSFGTPQFF
TRBJ1-2,NA,NA,TRBV28,TGTGCCAGCAGGCTGCCCTCCGGACAGCCTAACTATGGCTACACCTTC,CASRLPSGQPNYGYTF
TRBJ1-2,NA,NA,TRBV30,TGTGCCTGGAGGGGGGCTGGAGGCTACACCTTC,CAWRGAGGYTF
TRBJ1-4,NA,NA,TRBV20-1,TGCAGTGCTAGTCCAGGTCAAGGAGAAAAACTGTTTTTT,CSASPGQGEKLFF
TRBJ1-2,NA,NA,TRBV10-3,TGTGCCATCAGTACTAACCCAGCTAACTATGGCTACACCTTC,CAISTNPANYGYTF
TRBJ2-1,TRBD2,NA,TRBV19,TGTGCCAGTAGTATAACGACTAGCGGGGGGTGGGATGAGCAGTTCTTC,CASSITTSGGWDEQFF
TRBJ2-3,NA,NA,TRBV20-1,TGCAGTGCGACCGGGACAGATACGCAGTATTTT,CSATGTDTQYF
TRBJ1-6,NA,NA,TRBV18,TGTGCCAGCTCCGCGGCGGGGGCCTCCTATAATTCACCCCTCCACTTT,CASSAAGASYNSPLHF
TRBJ1-2,TRBD1,NA,TRBV19,TGTGCCAGTAGTATTGGGCAGGGGGACTATGGCTACACCTTC,CASSIGQGDYGYTF
TRBJ2-2,NA,NA,TRBV19,TGTGCCAGTAGTATTTGGGCAGGAAGCACCGGGGAGCTGTTTTTT,CASSIWAGSTGELFF
TRBJ1-5,NA,NA,TRBV30,TGTGCCTGGAGTGCCGGGGGGAGTCAGCCCCAGCATTTT,CAWSAGGSQPQHF
TRBJ2-7,TRBD2,once,TRBV11-2,TGTGCCAGCAGCTTAGAACTAGCGGGCCTCTCCTACGAGCAGTACTTC,CASSLELAGLSYEQYF
TRBJ1-2,NA,NA,TRBV6-2/TRBV6-3,TGTGCCAGCAGCACCCACGGACAGCTCAGGATCTATGGCTACACCTTC,CASSTHGQLRIYGYTF
TRBJ2-1,NA,NA,TRBV11-3,TGTGCCAGCAGCCCCCGGAGAACCGCTCCCTACAATGAGCAGTTCTTC,CASSPRRTAPYNEQFF
TRBJ1-2,NA,NA,TRBV19,TGTGCCAGTAGTATGTTGGAGGGCAGTTCCTATTATGGCTACACCTTC,CASSMLEGSSYYGYTF
TRBJ2-3,TRBD2,NA,TRBV5-4,TGTGCCAGCAGAGAGTTAGCGGGAGGGAAGGCAGATACGCAGTATTTT,CASRELAGGKADTQYF
TRBJ1-2,TRBD1,NA,TRBV6-1,TGTGCCAGCAGTCCCCGGACAGGGAGCTATGGCTACACCTTC,CASSPRTGSYGYTF
TRBJ1-4,NA,NA,TRBV3-1/TRBV3-2,TGTGCCAGCAGCCAAGATATGACAAATGAAAAACTGTTTTTT,CASSQDMTNEKLFF
TRBJ2-7,TRBD2,once,TRBV7-2,TGTGCCAGCAGCTTAGACGGGAGGCACGAGCAGTACTTC,CASSLDGRHEQYF